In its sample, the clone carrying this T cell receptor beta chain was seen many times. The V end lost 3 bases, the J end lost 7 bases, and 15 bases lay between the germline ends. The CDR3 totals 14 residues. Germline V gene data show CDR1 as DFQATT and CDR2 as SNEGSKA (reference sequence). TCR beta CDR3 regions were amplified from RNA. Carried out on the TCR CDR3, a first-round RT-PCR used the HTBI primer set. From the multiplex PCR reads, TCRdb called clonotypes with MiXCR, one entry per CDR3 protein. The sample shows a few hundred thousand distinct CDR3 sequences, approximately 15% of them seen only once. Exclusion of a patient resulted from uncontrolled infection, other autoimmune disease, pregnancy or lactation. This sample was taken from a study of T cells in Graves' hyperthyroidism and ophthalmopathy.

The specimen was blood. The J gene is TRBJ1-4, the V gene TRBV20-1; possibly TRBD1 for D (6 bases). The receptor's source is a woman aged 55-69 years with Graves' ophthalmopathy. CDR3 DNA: TGCAGTGCTAGGGGGGCGGGGGTCGGTGAAAAACTGTTTTTT. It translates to CSARGAGVGEKLFF.